This T cell receptor (beta chain) was sequenced in a study of esophageal squamous cell carcinoma under preoperative chemotherapy. V was shortened by 1 base and J by 2 bases, with 7 bases between the two germline ends. The germline gives CDR1 SSHAT, CDR2 FNYEAQ (reference sequence). The CDR3 length is 14 residues. The time point is: after preoperative PTX-NDP chemotherapy. This clonotype appeared a few times. TCRdb used MiXCR to reprocess the PCR reads, holding one entry per CDR3 protein. The sample lists about 32,000 distinct CDR3 sequences, around 49% occurring once. This TCR was sampled from a human donor with esophageal squamous cell carcinoma. The donor label of this sample is uncertain. This sequence joins TRBV7-7 and TRBJ2-3; D not certain. This sample was obtained from a patient given preoperative chemotherapy. CDR3 coding DNA: TGTGCCAGCAGCTTAGGCGGAGCCACAGATACGCAGTATTTT. It is translated as CASSLGGATDTQYF.